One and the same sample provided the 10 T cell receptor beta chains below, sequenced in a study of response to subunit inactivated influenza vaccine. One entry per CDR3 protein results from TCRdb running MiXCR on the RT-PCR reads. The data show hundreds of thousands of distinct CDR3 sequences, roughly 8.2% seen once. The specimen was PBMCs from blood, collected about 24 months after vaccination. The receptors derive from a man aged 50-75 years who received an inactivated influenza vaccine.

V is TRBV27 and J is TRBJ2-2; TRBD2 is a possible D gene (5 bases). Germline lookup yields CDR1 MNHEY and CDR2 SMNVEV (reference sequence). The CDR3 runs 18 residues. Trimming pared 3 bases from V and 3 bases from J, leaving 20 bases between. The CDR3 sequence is CASSFSSAIGGYTGELFF. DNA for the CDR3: TGTGCCAGCAGTTTCTCGAGTGCCATCGGAGGTTACACCGGGGAGCTGTTTTTT.

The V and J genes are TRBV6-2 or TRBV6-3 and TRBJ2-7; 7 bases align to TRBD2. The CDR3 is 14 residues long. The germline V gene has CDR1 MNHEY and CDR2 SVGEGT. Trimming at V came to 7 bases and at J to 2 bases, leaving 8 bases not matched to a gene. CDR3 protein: CASILLAKPYEQYF. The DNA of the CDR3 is TGTGCCAGCATCTTACTAGCGAAACCCTACGAGCAGTACTTC.

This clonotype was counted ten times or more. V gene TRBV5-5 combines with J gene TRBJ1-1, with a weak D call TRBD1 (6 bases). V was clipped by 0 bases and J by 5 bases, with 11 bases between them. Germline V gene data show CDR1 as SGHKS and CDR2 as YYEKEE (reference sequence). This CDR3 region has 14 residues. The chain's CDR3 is CASSLGQGRTEAFF. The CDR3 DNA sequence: TGTGCCAGCAGCTTGGGGCAGGGGAGGACTGAAGCTTTCTTT.

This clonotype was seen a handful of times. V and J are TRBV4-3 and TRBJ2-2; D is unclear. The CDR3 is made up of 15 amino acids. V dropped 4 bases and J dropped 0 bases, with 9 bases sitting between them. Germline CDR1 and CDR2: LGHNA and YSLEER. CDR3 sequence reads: CASSLNRANTGELFF. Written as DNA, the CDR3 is TGCGCCAGCAGCCTGAACAGAGCGAACACCGGGGAGCTGTTTTTT.

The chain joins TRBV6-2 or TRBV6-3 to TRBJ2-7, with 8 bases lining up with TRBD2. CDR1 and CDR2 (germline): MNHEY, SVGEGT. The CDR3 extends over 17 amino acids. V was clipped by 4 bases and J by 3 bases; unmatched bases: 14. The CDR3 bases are TGTGCCAGCAGTTGGGGTTCCTCGGGACTAGTCGTCTACGAGCAGTACTTC. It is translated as CASSWGSSGLVVYEQYF.

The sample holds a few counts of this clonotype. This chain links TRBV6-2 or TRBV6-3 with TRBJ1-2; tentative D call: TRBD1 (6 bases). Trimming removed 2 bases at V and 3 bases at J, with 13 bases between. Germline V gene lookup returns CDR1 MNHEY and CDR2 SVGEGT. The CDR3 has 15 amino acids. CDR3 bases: TGTGCCAGCAGTTACCTCCGGGACAACGACTATGGCTACACCTTC. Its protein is CASSYLRDNDYGYTF.

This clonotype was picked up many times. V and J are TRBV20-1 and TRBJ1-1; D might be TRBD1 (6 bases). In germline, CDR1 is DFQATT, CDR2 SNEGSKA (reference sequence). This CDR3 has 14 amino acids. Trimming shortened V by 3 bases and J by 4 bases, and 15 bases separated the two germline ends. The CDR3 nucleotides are TGCAGTGCTAGTTCCGGGGGCGGGAGCACTGAAGCTTTCTTT. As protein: CSASSGGGSTEAFF.

The CDR3 DNA follows: TGTGCCAGCAGCCGGACAGGGGGCGCAGGCGGTGAAAAACTGTTTTTT. Its translation is CASSRTGGAGGEKLFF. The chain couples TRBV6-1 to TRBJ1-4; 11 bases map to TRBD1. The germline CDR1 and CDR2 sequences are MNHNS and SASEGT. This CDR3 has 16 residues. V gave up 6 bases and J gave up 7 bases; unmatched junction bases: 10.

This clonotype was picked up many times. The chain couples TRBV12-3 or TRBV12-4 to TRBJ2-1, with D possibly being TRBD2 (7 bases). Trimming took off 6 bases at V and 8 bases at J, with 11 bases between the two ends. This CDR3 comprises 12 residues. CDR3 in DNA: TGTGCCAGCAGGGGCGGGGGCGATGAGCAGTTCTTC. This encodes CASRGGGDEQFF.

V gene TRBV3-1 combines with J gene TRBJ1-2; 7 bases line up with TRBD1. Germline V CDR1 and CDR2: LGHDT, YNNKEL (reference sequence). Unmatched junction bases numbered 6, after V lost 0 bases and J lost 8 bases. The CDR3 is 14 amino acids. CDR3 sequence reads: CASSQEGGGGGYTF. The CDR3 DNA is TGTGCCAGCAGCCAAGAGGGAGGGGGCGGCGGCTACACCTTC.